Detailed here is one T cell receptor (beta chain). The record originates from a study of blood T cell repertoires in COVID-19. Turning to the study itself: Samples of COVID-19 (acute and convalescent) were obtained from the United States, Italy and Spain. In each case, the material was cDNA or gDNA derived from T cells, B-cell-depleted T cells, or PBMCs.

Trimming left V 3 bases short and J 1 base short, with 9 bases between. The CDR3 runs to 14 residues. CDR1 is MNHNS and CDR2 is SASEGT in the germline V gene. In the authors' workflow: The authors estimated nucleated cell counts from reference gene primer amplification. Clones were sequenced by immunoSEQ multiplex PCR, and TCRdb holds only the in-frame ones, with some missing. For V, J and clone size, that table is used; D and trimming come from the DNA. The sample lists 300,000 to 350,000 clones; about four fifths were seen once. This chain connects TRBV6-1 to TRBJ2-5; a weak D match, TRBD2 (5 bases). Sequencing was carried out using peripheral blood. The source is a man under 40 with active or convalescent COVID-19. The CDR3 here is CASSEPGLQETQYF. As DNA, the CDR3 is TGTGCCAGCAGTGAGCCCGGACTCCAAGAGACCCAGTACTTC.